These 16 T cell receptor beta chains originate from one sample sequenced in a study of PD-L1 blockade in urothelial cancer. The protocol was immunoSEQ multiplex PCR, while the TCRdb copy is restricted to in-frame clones and leaves out a portion. The data contain around 50,000 clones, about 85% of them singletons. Stated time point: peripheral blood 6 weeks after treatment start. Sequences were derived from PBMCs, sampled around atezolizumab (anti-PD-L1) treatment. These receptors originate from a man in his fifties or sixties with urothelial cancer.

On this clone: The junction shows a germline mismatch at one end, possibly a read error. The gene calls are TRBV5-8 and TRBJ1-2; TRBD1 is a possible D gene (5 bases). The CDR3 loop spans 10 amino acids. Germline V CDR1 and CDR2: SGHTS, YDEGEE. For the CDR3, the DNA is TGTGCCAGCAGCTTTGGAGGGGCCTCTTTC. The encoded protein is CASSFGGASF.

There are a few counts of this clone. The chain employs TRBV6-5 and TRBJ1-5; D is unclear. The CDR3 is made up of 14 amino acids. V was trimmed by 6 bases and J by 0 bases, leaving 9 bases between them. Germline CDR1 is MNHEY and CDR2 is SVGAGI. For the CDR3, the DNA is TGTGCCAGCAGACCTGACAATAGCAATCAGCCCCAGCATTTT. Translated: CASRPDNSNQPQHF.

The count of this clone is one. V usage is TRBV5-6 and J usage is TRBJ2-7; D perhaps matches TRBD1 (5 bases). Trimming pared 7 bases from V and 3 bases from J, leaving 20 bases between. The CDR3 has 15 residues. CDR1 is SGHDT, CDR2 YYEEEE, per germline. CDR3 in amino acids: CASAVVSGNNYEQYF. In DNA form, the CDR3 reads TGTGCCAGCGCCGTCGTTTCAGGGAATAACTACGAGCAGTACTTC.

This clone was observed a single time. The gene calls are TRBV21-1 and TRBJ2-3; the D call of TRBD2 is as the table states it, not checked on the DNA. TRBV21-1 corresponds to a pseudogene. The CDR3 spans 16 residues. The chain's CDR3 is CASSNPGFSSTDTQYF. The CDR3 bases are TGTGCCAGCAGCAATCCGGGGTTCTCGAGCACAGATACGCAGTATTTT.

This chain connects TRBV4-3 to TRBJ2-3; D remains unclear. This CDR3 is built from 16 residues. The germline CDR1 and CDR2 sequences are LGHNA and YSLEER. The V gene lost 1 base and the J gene lost 1 base, with 12 bases spanning the gap. The DNA of the CDR3 is TGCGCCAGCAGCCAAGCTAGACCCCGCGGCACAGATACGCAGTATTTT. It translates to CASSQARPRGTDTQYF.

The chain links TRBV7-6 to TRBJ1-1; D uncertain. This CDR3 has 15 residues. The V end lost 2 bases, the J end lost 3 bases, and 13 bases lay between the germline ends. Germline V lookup: CDR1 SGHVS, CDR2 FNYEAQ. The CDR3 region is CASSLRWQEDTEAFF. Written as DNA, the CDR3 is TGTGCCAGCAGCTTACGGTGGCAGGAGGACACTGAAGCTTTCTTT.

The genes are TRBV2 and TRBJ1-1; TRBD1 matches at 11 bases. CDR1 SNHLY and CDR2 FYNNEI come from the germline V gene. The CDR3 is 14 residues long. V gave up 6 bases and J gave up 4 bases; unmatched junction bases: 4. CDR3 bases: TGTGCCAGCAGGTCCGGGACAGGGGGCACTGAAGCTTTCTTT. Residues: CASRSGTGGTEAFF.

This clone was counted once. The chain recombines TRBV2 with TRBJ2-1, with a tentative D call TRBD2 (6 bases). Between the trimmed V and J ends, which lost 6 bases and 5 bases, there was a span of 14 bases. The V gene's germline CDR1 is SNHLY and CDR2 FYNNEI. The CDR3 spans 14 residues. The CDR3 DNA sequence: TGTGCCAGCAGGAGAGTGGAGGGAAACAATGAGCAGTTCTTC. The encoded protein is CASRRVEGNNEQFF.

This chain connects TRBV19 to TRBJ2-7; 7 positions match TRBD1. The V gene end was trimmed by 7 bases and the J gene end by 1 base; junction bases not matched to a gene: 7. Germline CDR1 is LNHDA and CDR2 is SQIVND (reference sequence). The CDR3 has 14 amino acids. In DNA, the CDR3 is TGTGCCAGTACCCAGACAGGGACATCCTACGAGCAGTACTTC. Its protein product is CASTQTGTSYEQYF.

This clone appeared a single time. The same CDR3 can be traced to other DNA sequences in this sample. The chain has TRBV9 and TRBJ1-1; TRBD1 matches 9 bases. Losses at the gene ends were 3 bases for V and 5 bases for J; bases not matched to a gene: 2. The CDR3 extends over 13 amino acids. Looked up from germline, CDR1 is SGDLS and CDR2 is YYNGEE. CDR3 coding DNA: TGTGCCAGCAGCGGGACAGGGGTTACTGAAGCTTTCTTT. This translates into CASSGTGVTEAFF.

The chain employs TRBV28 and TRBJ2-1, with D possibly matching TRBD2 (6 bases). Trimming left V 2 bases short and J 2 bases short, with 13 bases between. The CDR3 sequence is 16 residues long. The germline V gene encodes CDR1 MDHEN and CDR2 SYDVKM. CDR3 in amino acids: CASSLVAGLAYNEQFF. In DNA, the CDR3 is TGTGCCAGCAGTTTAGTCGCGGGGCTCGCCTACAATGAGCAGTTCTTC.

This sequence joins TRBV6-5 and TRBJ1-1; 7 nucleotides match TRBD1. In germline, CDR1 is MNHEY, CDR2 SVGAGI. With 6 bases clipped from V and 6 bases from J, the junction kept 13 bases outside the gene matches. The CDR3 contains 15 residues. DNA of the CDR3: TGTGCCAGCAGACACCCAACGCGGAGGGGGCCTGAAGCTTTCTTT. Amino acid sequence: CASRHPTRRGPEAFF.

This clone was found a few times. V usage is TRBV30 and J usage is TRBJ1-5, with D hard to call. V lost 1 base to trimming and J lost 3 bases, with 7 bases between them. This CDR3 has 13 residues. Germline V gene data show CDR1 as GTSNPN and CDR2 as SVGIG (reference sequence). The CDR3 sequence is CAWSGQDNQPQHF. CDR3 nucleotide sequence: TGTGCCTGGAGTGGGCAGGACAATCAGCCCCAGCATTTT.

This clone occurred once. The rearrangement links TRBV4-3 to TRBJ2-2; no clear D gene. The CDR3 extends over 15 amino acids. Germline V lookup: CDR1 LGHNA, CDR2 YSLEER. Trimming cost V 5 bases and J 4 bases, with 14 bases left between them. DNA for the CDR3: TGCGCCAGCAGCAACAGCTGGCTGGGCACCGGGGAGCTGTTTTTT. It translates to CASSNSWLGTGELFF.

This clone came up once. V is TRBV5-1 and J is TRBJ1-1; 8 bases are a match to TRBD1. The CDR3 totals 17 residues. Trimming removed 4 bases from V and 2 bases from J; junction bases left unmatched: 13. Germline CDR1 SGHRS, CDR2 YFSETQ. CDR3 DNA sequence: TGCGCCAGCAGCCGATACCTACAGACAGGGGAAAACACTGAAGCTTTCTTT. This gives the protein CASSRYLQTGENTEAFF.

The CDR3 protein is CASSRTENQPQHF. The CDR3, as DNA: TGTGCCAGCTCACGCACAGAGAATCAGCCCCAGCATTTT. V is TRBV18 and J is TRBJ1-5; no definite D call. V lost 4 bases, J lost 4 bases, and 8 bases lay in between. This CDR3 is built from 13 residues. Germline CDR1 is KGHSH and CDR2 is LQKENI.